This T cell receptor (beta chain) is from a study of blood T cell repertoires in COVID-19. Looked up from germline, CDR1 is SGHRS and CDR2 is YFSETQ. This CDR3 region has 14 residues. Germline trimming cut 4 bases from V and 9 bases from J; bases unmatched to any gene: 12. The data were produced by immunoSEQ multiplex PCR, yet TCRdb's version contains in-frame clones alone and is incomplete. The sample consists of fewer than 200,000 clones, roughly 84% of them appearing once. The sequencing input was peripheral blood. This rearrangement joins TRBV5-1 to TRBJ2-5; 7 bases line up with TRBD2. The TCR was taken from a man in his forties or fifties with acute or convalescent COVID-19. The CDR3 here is CASSHAGVRGSQYF. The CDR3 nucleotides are TGCGCCAGCAGCCACGCGGGGGTTCGGGGATCCCAGTACTTC.